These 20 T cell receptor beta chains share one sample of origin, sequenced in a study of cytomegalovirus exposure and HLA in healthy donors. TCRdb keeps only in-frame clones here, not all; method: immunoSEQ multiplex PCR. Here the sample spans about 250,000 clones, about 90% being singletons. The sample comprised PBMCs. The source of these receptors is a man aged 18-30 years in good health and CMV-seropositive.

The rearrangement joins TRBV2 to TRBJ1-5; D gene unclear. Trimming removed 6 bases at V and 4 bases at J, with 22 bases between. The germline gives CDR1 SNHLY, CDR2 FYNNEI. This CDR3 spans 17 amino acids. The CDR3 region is CASSEATGAPANQPQHF. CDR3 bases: TGTGCCAGCAGCGAGGCAACCGGCGCCCCGGCGAATCAGCCCCAGCATTTT.

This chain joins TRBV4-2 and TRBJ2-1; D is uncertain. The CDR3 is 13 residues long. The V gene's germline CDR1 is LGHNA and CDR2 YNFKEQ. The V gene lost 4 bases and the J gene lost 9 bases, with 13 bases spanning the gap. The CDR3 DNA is TGTGCCAGCAGCCCCGTTCTGGACCTTGAGCAGTTCTTC. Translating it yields CASSPVLDLEQFF.

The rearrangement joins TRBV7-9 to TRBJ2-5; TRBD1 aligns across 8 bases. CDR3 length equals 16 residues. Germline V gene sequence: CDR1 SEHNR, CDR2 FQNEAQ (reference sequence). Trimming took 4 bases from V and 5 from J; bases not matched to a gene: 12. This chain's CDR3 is CASSYHERTGRETQYF. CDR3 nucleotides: TGTGCCAGCAGCTACCACGAACGGACAGGGAGGGAGACCCAGTACTTC.

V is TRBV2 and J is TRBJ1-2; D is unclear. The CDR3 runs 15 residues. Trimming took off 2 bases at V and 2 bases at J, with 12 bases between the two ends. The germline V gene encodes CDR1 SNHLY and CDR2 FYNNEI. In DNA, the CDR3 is TGTGCCAGCAGTGAAAAAGTGCTAGTGAACTATGGCTACACCTTC. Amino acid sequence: CASSEKVLVNYGYTF.

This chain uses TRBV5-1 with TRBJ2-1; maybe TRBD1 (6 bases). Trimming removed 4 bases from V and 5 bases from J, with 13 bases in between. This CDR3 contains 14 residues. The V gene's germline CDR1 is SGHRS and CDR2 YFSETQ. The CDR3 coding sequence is TGCGCCAGCAGCCCCGGGACACTCAACAATGAGCAGTTCTTC. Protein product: CASSPGTLNNEQFF.

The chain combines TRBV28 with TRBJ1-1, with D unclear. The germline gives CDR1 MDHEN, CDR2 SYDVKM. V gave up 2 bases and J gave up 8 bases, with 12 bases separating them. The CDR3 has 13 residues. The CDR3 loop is CASSLGAELEAFF. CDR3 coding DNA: TGTGCCAGCAGTTTAGGTGCGGAGCTGGAAGCTTTCTTT.

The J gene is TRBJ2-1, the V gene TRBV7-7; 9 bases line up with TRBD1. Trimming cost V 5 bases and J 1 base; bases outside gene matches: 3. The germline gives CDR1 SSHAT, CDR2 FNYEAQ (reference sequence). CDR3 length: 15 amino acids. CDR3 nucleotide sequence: TGTGCCAGCAGCCCCGACAGGGGGTCCTACAATGAGCAGTTCTTC. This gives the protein CASSPDRGSYNEQFF.

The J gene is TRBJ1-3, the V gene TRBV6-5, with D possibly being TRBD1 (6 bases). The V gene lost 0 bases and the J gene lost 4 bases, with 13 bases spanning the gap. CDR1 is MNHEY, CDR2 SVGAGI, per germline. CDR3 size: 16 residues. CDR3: CASSYSMQGSGNTIYF. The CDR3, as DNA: TGTGCCAGCAGTTACTCGATGCAGGGGTCGGGAAACACCATATATTTT.

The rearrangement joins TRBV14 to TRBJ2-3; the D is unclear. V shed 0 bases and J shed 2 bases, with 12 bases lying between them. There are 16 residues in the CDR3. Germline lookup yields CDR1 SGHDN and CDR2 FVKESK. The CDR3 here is CASSQDDNLLTDTQYF. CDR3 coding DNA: TGTGCCAGCAGCCAAGACGACAACCTCCTCACAGATACGCAGTATTTT.

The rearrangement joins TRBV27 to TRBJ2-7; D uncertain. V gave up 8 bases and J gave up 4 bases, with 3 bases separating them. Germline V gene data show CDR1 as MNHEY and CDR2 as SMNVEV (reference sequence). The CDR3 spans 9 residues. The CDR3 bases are TGTGCCAGCGGATACGAGCAGTACTTC. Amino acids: CASGYEQYF.

CDR3 sequence: CASSLEWEQFF. The DNA of the CDR3 is TGCGCCAGCAGCTTGGAGTGGGAGCAGTTCTTC. The V gene is TRBV5-1, the J gene TRBJ2-1, with D unclear. The ends were cut back, 0 bases at V and 10 bases at J, with 5 bases in the middle. The CDR3 spans 11 residues. CDR1 and CDR2 from the germline V gene are SGHRS and YFSETQ.

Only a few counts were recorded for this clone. The CDR3 DNA sequence: TGTGCCAGCAGCGCGGGGTACGAGCAGTACTTC. Translating it yields CASSAGYEQYF. The chain carries TRBV6-1 and TRBJ2-7; D might be TRBD2 (6 bases). CDR1 is MNHNS and CDR2 is SASEGT in the germline V gene. This CDR3 is built from 11 residues. V shed 6 bases and J shed 4 bases, with 7 bases lying between them.

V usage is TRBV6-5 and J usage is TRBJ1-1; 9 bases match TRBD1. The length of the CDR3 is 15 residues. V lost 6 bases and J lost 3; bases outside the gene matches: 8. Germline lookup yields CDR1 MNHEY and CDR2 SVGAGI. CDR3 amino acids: CASRPTGGVDTEAFF. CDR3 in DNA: TGTGCCAGCAGGCCCACAGGGGGCGTCGACACTGAAGCTTTCTTT.

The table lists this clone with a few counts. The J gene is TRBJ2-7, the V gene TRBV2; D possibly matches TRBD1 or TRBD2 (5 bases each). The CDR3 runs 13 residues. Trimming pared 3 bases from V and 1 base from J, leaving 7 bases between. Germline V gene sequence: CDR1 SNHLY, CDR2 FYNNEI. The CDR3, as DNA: TGTGCCAGCAGTGAGAGGGGTTCCTACGAGCAGTACTTC. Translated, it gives CASSERGSYEQYF.

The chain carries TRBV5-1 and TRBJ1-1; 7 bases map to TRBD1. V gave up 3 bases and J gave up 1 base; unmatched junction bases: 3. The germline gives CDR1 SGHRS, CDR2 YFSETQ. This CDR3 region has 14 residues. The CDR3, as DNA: TGCGCCAGCAGCTGGTGGGACAGGAACACTGAAGCTTTCTTT. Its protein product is CASSWWDRNTEAFF.

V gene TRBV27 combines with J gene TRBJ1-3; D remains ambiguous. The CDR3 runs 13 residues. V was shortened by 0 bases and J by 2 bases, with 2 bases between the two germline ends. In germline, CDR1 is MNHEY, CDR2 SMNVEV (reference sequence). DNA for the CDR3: TGTGCCAGCAGTTTATCAGCTGGAAACACCATATATTTT. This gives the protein CASSLSAGNTIYF.

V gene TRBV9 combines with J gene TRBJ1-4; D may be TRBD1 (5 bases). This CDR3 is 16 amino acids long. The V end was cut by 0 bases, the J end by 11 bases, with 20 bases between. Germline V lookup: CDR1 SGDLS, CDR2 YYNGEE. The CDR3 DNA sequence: TGTGCCAGCAGCGTAGTCGCGACGGCAGGCCGGGGGAAACTGTTTTTT. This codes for CASSVVATAGRGKLFF. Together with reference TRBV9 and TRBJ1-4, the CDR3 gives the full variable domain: DSGVTQTPKHLITATGQRVTLRCSPRSGDLSVYWYQQSLDQGLQFLIQYYNGEERAKGNILERFSAQQFPDLHSELNLSSLELGDSALYFCASSVVATAGRGKLFFGSGTQLSVL.

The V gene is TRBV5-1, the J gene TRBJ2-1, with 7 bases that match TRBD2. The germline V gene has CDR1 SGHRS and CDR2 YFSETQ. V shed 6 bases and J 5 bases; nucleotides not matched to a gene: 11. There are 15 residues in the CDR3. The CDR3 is CASTPWGEGHNEQFF. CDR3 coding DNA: TGCGCCAGCACCCCGTGGGGGGAGGGCCACAATGAGCAGTTCTTC.

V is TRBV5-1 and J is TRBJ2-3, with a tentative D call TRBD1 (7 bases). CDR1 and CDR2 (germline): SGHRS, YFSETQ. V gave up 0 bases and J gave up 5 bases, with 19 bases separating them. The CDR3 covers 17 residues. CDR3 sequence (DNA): TGCGCCAGCAGCTTGGCCTTGCAGGGGGGCGCAAGAGATACGCAGTATTTT. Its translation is CASSLALQGGARDTQYF.

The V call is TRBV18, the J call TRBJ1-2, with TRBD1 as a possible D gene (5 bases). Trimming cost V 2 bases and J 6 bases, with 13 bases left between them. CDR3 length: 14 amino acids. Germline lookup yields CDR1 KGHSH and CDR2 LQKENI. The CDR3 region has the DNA TGTGCCAGCTCACCAGTCGGCGAGGGGCATGGCTACACCTTC. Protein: CASSPVGEGHGYTF.